This T cell receptor (beta chain) was found in a study of blood T cell repertoires in COVID-19. Trimming took 6 bases from V and 1 from J, leaving 9 bases between them. The CDR3 covers 13 residues. The repertoire was sequenced with immunoSEQ multiplex PCR; TCRdb's copy has only in-frame clones and lacks some. Found here are some 460,000 clones, 80% to 90% of them singletons; the top ten hold 4.3%. This sequence originates from a woman aged 25 to 45 with acute or convalescent COVID-19. Source material: peripheral blood. The chain joins TRBV12-3 or TRBV12-4 to TRBJ1-2; weak D call: TRBD1 (6 bases). The CDR3 DNA reads TGTGCCAGCAGCGAACAGGGTAACTATGGCTACACCTTC. It codes for CASSEQGNYGYTF.